What follows describes a single T cell receptor (beta chain). The data were obtained in a study of blood T cell repertoires in COVID-19. Looking at the study overall: The analysed material was cDNA or gDNA that came from T cells, B-cell-depleted T cells, or PBMCs.

Participants reported their clinical history, and cohort assignment relied on those reports. The CDR3 consists of 13 residues. V dropped 6 bases and J dropped 4 bases, with 12 bases sitting between them. Germline CDR1 and CDR2: LGHDT and YNNKEL (reference sequence). Original analysis: Reference gene primers were amplified, and this amplification served to estimate nucleated cell counts. Repertoires were generated with immunoSEQ multiplex PCR, while TCRdb's copy carries only in-frame clones and drops some. Clone size and V and J calls were adopted from that table, with D and trimming inferred from the DNA. The repertoire holds around 300,000 clones, with 85% to 90% as singletons.

Sequenced input: PBMCs or T cells enriched from blood (not recorded which). This clonotype originated in a woman under 30 with acute COVID-19. The gene calls are TRBV3-1 (or the pseudogene TRBV3-2) and TRBJ1-1; D is undetermined. CDR3 protein: CASRPPGTTEAFF. The CDR3 nucleotides read TGTGCCAGCAGGCCCCCGGGTACCACTGAAGCTTTCTTT.